These T cell receptor beta chains were read from a single sample in a study of cytomegalovirus exposure and HLA in healthy donors. The data were produced by immunoSEQ multiplex PCR, yet TCRdb's version contains in-frame clones alone and is incomplete. The sample yields hundreds of thousands of clones, about 75% seen once. Sequencing used PBMCs. Every receptor here comes from a young man in good health and CMV-seronegative. Each CDR3 is given with its conserved first and last residue. A D gene is named only where the DNA matches it firmly. Some rows have no size entry. The others give once, few or many, or a class for an expanded clone.

TRBJ1-2	-	-	TRBV19	CASEKQGPNYGYTF	TGTGCCAGTGAGAAACAGGGCCCTAACTATGGCTACACCTTC
TRBJ2-5	-	-	TRBV30	CAWRRPKQETQYF	TGTGCCTGGAGGCGGCCCAAACAAGAGACCCAGTACTTC
TRBJ2-6	-	-	TRBV11-2	CASSPEGANVLTF	TGTGCCAGCAGCCCAGAGGGTGCCAACGTCCTGACTTTC
TRBJ2-5	-	-	TRBV5-6	CASSWFVQKTQYF	TGTGCCAGCAGCTGGTTCGTACAGAAGACCCAGTACTTC
TRBJ2-1	-	TRBD2	TRBV27	CASRPLAGINEQFF	TGTGCCAGCAGACCCCTAGCGGGGATTAATGAGCAGTTCTTC
TRBJ2-1	-	-	TRBV9	CASSVGGAGESEQFF	TGTGCCAGCAGCGTAGGGGGGGCGGGAGAGAGTGAGCAGTTCTTC
TRBJ1-2	-	-	TRBV7-9	CASSSDSPYGYTF	TGTGCCAGCAGCTCGGACAGTCCCTATGGCTACACCTTC
TRBJ2-1	-	TRBD2	TRBV7-7	CASSSGTSGRHEQFF	TGTGCTAGCAGCTCCGGGACTAGCGGAAGGCATGAGCAGTTCTTC
TRBJ2-5	once	TRBD2	TRBV20-1	CAGGPGETQYF	TGCGCGGGAGGGCCGGGGGAGACCCAGTACTTC
TRBJ1-1	-	TRBD1	TRBV6-5	CASSYSTGIGGGAFF	TGTGCCAGCAGTTACTCGACAGGGATTGGTGGGGGCGCTTTCTTT
TRBJ2-3	-	-	TRBV6-1	CASKRFLWTDTQYF	TGTGCCAGCAAGAGATTCCTATGGACAGATACGCAGTATTTT
TRBJ1-1	once	-	TRBV6-1	CASSGGYSESSEAFF	TGTGCCAGCAGCGGGGGGTATTCCGAGTCTTCTGAAGCTTTCTTT
TRBJ2-3	-	TRBD2	TRBV11-3	CASSLGQREVTDTQYF	TGTGCCAGCAGCTTGGGTCAGCGGGAGGTCACAGATACGCAGTATTTT
TRBJ1-4	-	-	TRBV10-3	CAISAHRGDNEKLFF	TGTGCCATCAGTGCCCACCGGGGAGACAATGAAAAACTGTTTTTT
TRBJ1-1	-	-	TRBV2	CASSGDGDTEAFF	TGTGCCAGCAGTGGCGACGGGGACACTGAAGCTTTCTTT
TRBJ1-5	-	TRBD1	TRBV7-8	CASLPGQAYNQPQHF	TGTGCCAGCCTGCCGGGACAGGCTTACAATCAGCCCCAGCATTTT
TRBJ2-5	-	TRBD1	TRBV30	CAGQRQGRKGTQYF	TGTGCCGGTCAGAGACAGGGTAGAAAAGGGACCCAGTACTTC
TRBJ1-5	once	-	TRBV27	CASWGRGRPQHF	TGTGCCAGTTGGGGCAGGGGAAGGCCCCAGCATTTT
TRBJ1-2	-	-	TRBV19	CASSIGRGNLYGYTF	TGTGCCAGTAGTATAGGCCGGGGGAACCTCTATGGCTACACCTTC
TRBJ1-1	few	-	TRBV5-1	CASSLEGGLEAFF	TGCGCCAGCAGCTTGGAAGGTGGGCTTGAAGCTTTCTTT
TRBJ2-5	-	-	TRBV19	CASSILSPYQETQYF	TGTGCCAGTAGTATTTTAAGCCCGTACCAAGAGACCCAGTACTTC
TRBJ1-5	-	-	TRBV6-5	CASSYSKGYNQPQHF	TGTGCCAGCAGTTACTCGAAGGGGTATAATCAGCCCCAGCATTTT
TRBJ1-1	few	-	TRBV11-3	CASSSPVSNTEAFF	TGTGCCAGCAGCTCCCCGGTTTCGAACACTGAAGCTTTCTTT
TRBJ1-4	-	-	TRBV4-3	CASSQDGGGGIATNEKLFF	TGCGCCAGCAGCCAAGATGGGGGGGGAGGAATTGCAACTAATGAAAAACTGTTTTTT
TRBJ1-2	once	-	TRBV10-3	CAISDLRRQVYYGYTF	TGTGCCATCAGTGATTTGAGGAGACAGGTGTACTATGGCTACACCTTC
TRBJ1-2	few	TRBD1	TRBV29-1	CSAGDRVGGYTF	TGCAGCGCCGGCGACAGGGTCGGTGGCTACACCTTC
TRBJ1-1	once	-	TRBV11-2	CASSLASGITEAFF	TGTGCCAGCAGCTTAGCCTCAGGGATAACTGAAGCTTTCTTT
TRBJ2-3	-	-	TRBV7-3	CASSLTGRVADTQYF	TGTGCCAGCAGCTTAACCGGGCGGGTTGCAGATACGCAGTATTTT
TRBJ2-1	once	TRBD2	TRBV4-3	CASSQDSLAGYNEQFF	TGCGCCAGCAGCCAAGATAGTCTAGCGGGATACAATGAGCAGTTCTTC
TRBJ1-1	-	-	TRBV4-1	CASSQGQWALRGNSTEAFF	TGCGCCAGCAGCCAAGGTCAGTGGGCTCTGAGGGGGAATAGCACTGAAGCTTTCTTT
TRBJ1-3	-	TRBD1	TRBV10-2	CASSDPGQGSGNTIYF	TGCGCCAGCAGTGACCCGGGACAGGGGTCCGGAAACACCATATATTTT
TRBJ2-1	once	TRBD1	TRBV9	CASSVDLGQGYNNEQFF	TGTGCCAGCAGCGTAGACCTGGGACAGGGGTACAACAATGAGCAGTTCTTC
TRBJ2-7	-	TRBD1	TRBV7-6	CASSFSRQGSYEQYF	TGTGCCAGCAGCTTCTCGAGACAGGGGTCCTACGAGCAGTACTTC
TRBJ1-2	-	-	TRBV10-3	CAISRGVQGVENYGYTF	TGTGCCATCAGCAGAGGGGTACAGGGAGTCGAAAACTATGGCTACACCTTC
TRBJ2-1	-	-	TRBV4-1	CASSHVHNEQFF	TGCGCCAGCAGCCACGTTCACAATGAGCAGTTCTTC
TRBJ2-7	-	TRBD2	TRBV6-1	CASSEVGGRPRWEEQYF	TGTGCCAGCAGTGAAGTCGGCGGGAGGCCGAGGTGGGAGGAGCAGTACTTC
TRBJ2-7	-	TRBD1	TRBV15	CATRTDRATYEQYF	TGTGCCACCAGAACAGACAGGGCCACCTACGAGCAGTACTTC
TRBJ2-2	-	TRBD1	TRBV7-2	CASSLVRLTGGFGELFF	TGTGCCAGCAGCTTAGTTCGTCTGACAGGGGGTTTCGGGGAGCTGTTTTTT
TRBJ2-7	once	-	TRBV5-4	CASSFATGDSYEQYF	TGTGCCAGCAGCTTCGCGACAGGAGACTCCTACGAGCAGTACTTC
TRBJ2-5	-	TRBD1	TRBV7-2	CASSLEGQGARETQYF	TGTGCCAGCAGCTTAGAAGGACAGGGGGCGAGAGAGACCCAGTACTTC
TRBJ2-5	-	TRBD1	TRBV5-8	CASSLVGQLQTQYF	TGTGCCAGCAGCTTGGTGGGACAGCTGCAGACCCAGTACTTC
TRBJ1-5	-	TRBD1	TRBV19	CASSTRSGTGQHF	TGTGCCAGTAGTACTCGTTCCGGGACAGGACAGCATTTT
TRBJ2-5	-	-	TRBV2	CASSEYATGSDKETQYF	TGTGCCAGCAGTGAATATGCGACAGGTAGTGACAAAGAGACCCAGTACTTC
TRBJ1-1	-	TRBD1	TRBV6-5	CASSPGQGRTDF	TGTGCCAGCAGTCCCGGACAGGGTAGAACAGACTTT
TRBJ1-1	-	-	TRBV5-6	CASSLPGYPMNTEAFF	TGTGCCAGCAGCCTCCCAGGGTACCCCATGAACACTGAAGCTTTCTTT
TRBJ1-4	-	-	TRBV5-1	CASRPGQSNEKLFF	TGCGCCAGCAGACCAGGACAGTCTAATGAAAAACTGTTTTTT
TRBJ1-1	few	TRBD1	TRBV7-9	CASSVEGAYTEAFF	TGTGCCAGCAGCGTCGAGGGGGCCTACACTGAAGCTTTCTTT
TRBJ1-1	once	-	TRBV5-1	CASSLAGLTNAEAFF	TGCGCCAGCAGCTTGGCCGGTTTAACCAACGCTGAAGCTTTCTTT
TRBJ2-5	-	-	TRBV6-1	CASKERTWYQETQYF	TGTGCCAGCAAAGAACGCACTTGGTACCAAGAGACCCAGTACTTC
TRBJ1-1	-	-	TRBV7-8	CASSLVEKSGAFF	TGTGCCAGCAGCTTAGTGGAGAAAAGCGGAGCTTTCTTT
TRBJ2-2	-	TRBD2	TRBV28	CASSLTSGRRILTGELFF	TGTGCCAGCAGTTTAACTAGCGGGAGGCGGATACTCACCGGGGAGCTGTTTTTT